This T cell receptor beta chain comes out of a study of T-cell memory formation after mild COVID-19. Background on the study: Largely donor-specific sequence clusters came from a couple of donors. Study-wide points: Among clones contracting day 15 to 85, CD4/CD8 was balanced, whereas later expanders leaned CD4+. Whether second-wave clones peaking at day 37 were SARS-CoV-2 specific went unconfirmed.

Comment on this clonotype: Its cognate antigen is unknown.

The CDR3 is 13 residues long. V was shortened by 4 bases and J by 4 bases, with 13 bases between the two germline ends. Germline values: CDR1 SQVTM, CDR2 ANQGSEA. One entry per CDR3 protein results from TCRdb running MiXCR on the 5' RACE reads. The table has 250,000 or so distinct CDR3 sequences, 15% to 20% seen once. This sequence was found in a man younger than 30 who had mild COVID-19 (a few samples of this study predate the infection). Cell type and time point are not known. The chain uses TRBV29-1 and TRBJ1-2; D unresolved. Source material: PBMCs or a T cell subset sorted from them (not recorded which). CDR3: CSVGDTRGYGYTF. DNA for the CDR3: TGCAGCGTTGGAGACACCCGGGGCTATGGCTACACCTTC.